This T cell receptor beta chain was identified during a study of neoadjuvant anti-PD-1 for oral cavity cancer. Repertoires were generated with immunoSEQ multiplex PCR, while TCRdb's copy carries only in-frame clones and drops some. The table includes approximately 14,000 clones, over 60% detected once. This clone was seen a few times. Antigen specificity is unknown. CDR3 length: 14 residues. Trimming removed 5 bases from V and 8 bases from J; junction bases left unmatched: 11. Per germline, CDR1 SGHTA and CDR2 FQGNSA. Study results and limitations: Treg/Th17 ratio rose with pretreatment blood and fell with post-treatment tumor TCRbeta clonality.

The chain uses TRBV7-2 and TRBJ2-7; 8 nucleotides align to TRBD1. This clonotype originated in a person between 35 and 79 years old with oral cavity squamous cell carcinoma. The source material was PBMCs, sampled before nivolumab (anti-PD-1) treatment. In DNA form, the CDR3 reads TGTGCCAGCAGCCCCCTACAGGGGGGCGGTAAGCAGTACTTC. Translation: CASSPLQGGGKQYF. Combining the CDR3 with reference TRBV7-2 and TRBJ2-7 gives the whole variable domain GAGVSQSPSNKVTEKGKDVELRCDPISGHTALYWYRQSLGQGLEFLIYFQGNSAPDKSGLPSDRFSAERTGGSVSTLTIQRTQQEDSAVYLCASSPLQGGGKQYFGPGTRLTVT.